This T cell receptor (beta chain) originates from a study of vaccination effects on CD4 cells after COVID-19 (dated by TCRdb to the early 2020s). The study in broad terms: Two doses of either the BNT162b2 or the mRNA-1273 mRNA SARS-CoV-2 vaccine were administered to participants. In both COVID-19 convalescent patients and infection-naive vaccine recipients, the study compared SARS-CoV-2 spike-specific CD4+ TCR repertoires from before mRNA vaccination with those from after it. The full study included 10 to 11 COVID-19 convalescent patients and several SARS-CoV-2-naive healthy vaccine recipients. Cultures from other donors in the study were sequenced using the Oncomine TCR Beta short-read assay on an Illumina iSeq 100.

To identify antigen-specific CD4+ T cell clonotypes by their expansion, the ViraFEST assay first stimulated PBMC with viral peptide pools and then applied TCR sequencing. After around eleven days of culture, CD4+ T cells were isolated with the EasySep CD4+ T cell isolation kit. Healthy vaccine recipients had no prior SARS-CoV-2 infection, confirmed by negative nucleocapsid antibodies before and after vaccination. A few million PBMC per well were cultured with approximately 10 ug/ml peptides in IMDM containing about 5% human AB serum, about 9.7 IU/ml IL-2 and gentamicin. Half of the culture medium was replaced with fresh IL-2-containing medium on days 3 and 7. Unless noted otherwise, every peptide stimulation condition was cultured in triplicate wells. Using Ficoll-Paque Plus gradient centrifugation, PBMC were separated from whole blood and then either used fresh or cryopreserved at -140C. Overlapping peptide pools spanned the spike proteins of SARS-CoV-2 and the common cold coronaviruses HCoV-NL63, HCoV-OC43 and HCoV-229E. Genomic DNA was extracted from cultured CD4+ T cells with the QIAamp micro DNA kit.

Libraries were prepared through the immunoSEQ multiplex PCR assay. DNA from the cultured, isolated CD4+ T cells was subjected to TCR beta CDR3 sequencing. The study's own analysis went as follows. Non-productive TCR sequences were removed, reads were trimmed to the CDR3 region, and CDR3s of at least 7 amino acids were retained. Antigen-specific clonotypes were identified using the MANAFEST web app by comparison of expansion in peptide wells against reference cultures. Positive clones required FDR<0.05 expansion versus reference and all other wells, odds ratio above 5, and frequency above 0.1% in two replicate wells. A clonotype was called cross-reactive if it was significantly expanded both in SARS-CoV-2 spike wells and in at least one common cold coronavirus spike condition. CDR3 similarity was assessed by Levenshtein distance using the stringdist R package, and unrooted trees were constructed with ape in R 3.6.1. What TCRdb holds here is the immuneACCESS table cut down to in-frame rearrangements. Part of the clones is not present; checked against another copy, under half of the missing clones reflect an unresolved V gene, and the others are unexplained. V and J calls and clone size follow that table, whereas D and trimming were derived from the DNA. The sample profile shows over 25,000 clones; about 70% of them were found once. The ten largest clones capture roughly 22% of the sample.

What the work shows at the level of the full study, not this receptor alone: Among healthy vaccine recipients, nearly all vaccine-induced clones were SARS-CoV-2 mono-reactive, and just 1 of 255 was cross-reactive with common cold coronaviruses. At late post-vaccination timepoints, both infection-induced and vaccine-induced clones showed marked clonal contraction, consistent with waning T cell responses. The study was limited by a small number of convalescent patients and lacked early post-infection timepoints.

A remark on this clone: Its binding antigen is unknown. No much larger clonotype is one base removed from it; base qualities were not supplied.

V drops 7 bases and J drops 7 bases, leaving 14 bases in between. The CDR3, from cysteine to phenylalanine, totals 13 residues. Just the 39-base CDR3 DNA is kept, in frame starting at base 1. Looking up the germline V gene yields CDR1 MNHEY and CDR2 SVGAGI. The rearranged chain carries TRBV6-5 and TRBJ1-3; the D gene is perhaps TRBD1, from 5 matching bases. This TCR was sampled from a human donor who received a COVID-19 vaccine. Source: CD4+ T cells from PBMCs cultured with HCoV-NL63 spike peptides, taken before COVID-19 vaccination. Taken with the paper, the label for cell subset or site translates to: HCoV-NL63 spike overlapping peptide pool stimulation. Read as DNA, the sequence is TGTGCCAGCACTCGACAGCTAGGGAACACCATATATTTT. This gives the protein CASTRQLGNTIYF.